Below, 19 T cell receptor beta chains from the same sample are listed, as sequenced in a study of intratumoral heterogeneity in liver cancer. This table comes from immunoSEQ multiplex PCR, and its TCRdb copy is limited to in-frame clones, with some not included. Here the sample spans over 20,000 clones, just under 75% being singletons. Sequenced here: tumor-adjacent normal tissue, sampled before any cancer treatment. Every receptor here comes from a woman between 70 and 85 years old with hepatocellular carcinoma.

The chain employs TRBV2 and TRBJ2-4, with TRBD2 as a possible D gene (7 bases). Germline lookup yields CDR1 SNHLY and CDR2 FYNNEI. This CDR3 is built from 15 residues. Trimming removed 6 bases from V and 3 bases from J, with 15 bases in between. The CDR3, as DNA: TGTGCCAGCAGCGTACAGGGAGGGGACAAAAACATTCAGTACTTC. It is translated as CASSVQGGDKNIQYF.

The rearrangement links TRBV21-1 to TRBJ2-1. TRBV21-1 counts as a pseudogene. CDR3 size: 16 residues. CDR3 region: CASSKVGATALNEQFF. CDR3 coding DNA: TGTGCCAGCAGCAAAGTCGGGGCAACAGCACTCAATGAGCAGTTCTTC.

The sample holds a few counts of this clone. The chain combines TRBV5-1 with TRBJ2-3; TRBD2 is a possible D gene (5 bases). Deletions cut 2 bases from V and 1 base from J, with 5 bases between. This CDR3 has 13 amino acids. Germline V gene lookup returns CDR1 SGHRS and CDR2 YFSETQ. DNA for the CDR3: TGCGCCAGCAGCTTCGGGGGCACAGATACGCAGTATTTT. Amino acids: CASSFGGTDTQYF. Drawing the rest from reference TRBV5-1 and TRBJ2-3, the complete variable domain is KAGVTQTPRYLIKTRGQQVTLSCSPISGHRSVSWYQQTPGQGLQFLFEYFSETQRNKGNFPGRFSGRQFSNSRSEMNVSTLELGDSALYLCASSFGGTDTQYFGPGTRLTVL.

This clone was found a few times. The chain combines TRBV5-6 with TRBJ1-4; 7 positions match TRBD1. Germline CDR1 SGHDT, CDR2 YYEEEE. The CDR3 is 12 amino acids. V lost 5 bases and J lost 13; bases outside the gene matches: 8. Here the CDR3 DNA reads TGTGCCAGCAGTCGGACAGGCCTACGACTGTTTTTT. Translation gives CASSRTGLRLFF.

J is TRBJ1-5 and V is TRBV5-1; D possibly corresponds to TRBD1 (6 bases). Germline CDR1 SGHRS, CDR2 YFSETQ. Trimming left V 4 bases short and J 4 bases short, with 18 bases between. There are 16 residues in the CDR3. The CDR3 is CASSADPGQTNQPQHF. The CDR3 coding sequence is TGCGCCAGCAGCGCGGACCCCGGACAGACTAATCAGCCCCAGCATTTT.

The chain is built from TRBV29-1 and TRBJ2-7, with TRBD2 identical over 12 bases. V gave up 1 base and J gave up 9 bases; unmatched junction bases: 13. The CDR3 consists of 16 residues. Germline V gives CDR1 SQVTM, CDR2 ANQGSEA. The CDR3 DNA reads as TGCAGCGTTGAAGGAATCGCCGGGACTAGCGGGTTTGGGCAGTACTTC. Translated, it gives CSVEGIAGTSGFGQYF.

This clone was recorded a few times. This chain connects TRBV6-5 to TRBJ1-3; D ambiguous. Trimming removed 0 bases from V and 0 bases from J, with 9 bases in between. Per the germline V gene, CDR1 is MNHEY and CDR2 is SVGAGI. The CDR3 sequence is 16 residues long. Here the CDR3 DNA reads TGTGCCAGCAGTTACTCTTGGGTGGCCTCTGGAAACACCATATATTTT. It translates to CASSYSWVASGNTIYF.

This clone has a handful of counts. The rearrangement joins TRBV5-1 to TRBJ2-1; 9 positions agree with TRBD1. V shed 4 bases, J shed 1 base, and the junction held 6 bases outside the gene matches. The CDR3 loop spans 16 amino acids. Germline V lookup: CDR1 SGHRS, CDR2 YFSETQ. The CDR3 coding sequence is TGCGCCAGCAGCCTACAGACAGGGGGGTCCTACAATGAGCAGTTCTTC. Translating it yields CASSLQTGGSYNEQFF.

This clone was seen once. The V and J genes are TRBV27 and TRBJ2-3, with a possible D match to TRBD2 (5 bases). From germline, CDR1 is MNHEY and CDR2 SMNVEV (reference sequence). This CDR3 has 14 amino acids. V dropped 1 base and J dropped 6 bases, with 11 bases sitting between them. The CDR3 is CASSLLVGGDTQYF. CDR3 nucleotide sequence: TGTGCCAGCAGTTTATTGGTTGGCGGGGATACGCAGTATTTT.

By share of the sample, this clone is large (0.1 to 1%). The rearrangement links TRBV19 to TRBJ2-1; 11 bases map to TRBD2. Germline loops: CDR1 LNHDA, CDR2 SQIVND (reference sequence). The CDR3 consists of 13 residues. V dropped 9 bases and J dropped 4; count of bases not matched to a gene: 2. The CDR3 bases are TGTGCCAGCGGACTAGCGGGTTACAATGAGCAGTTCTTC. This sequence encodes CASGLAGYNEQFF.

This chain uses TRBV5-5 with TRBJ2-7, with D possibly matching TRBD2 (6 bases). Trimming removed 4 bases from V and 5 bases from J, with 22 bases in between. The CDR3 is 16 residues long. The germline V gene encodes CDR1 SGHKS and CDR2 YYEKEE (reference sequence). This chain's CDR3 is CASSPGGGPILHEQYF. In nucleotides, the CDR3 is TGTGCCAGCAGCCCTGGAGGAGGGCCCATCCTCCACGAGCAGTACTTC.

The chain couples TRBV6-5 to TRBJ1-1; D is uncertain. V lost 6 bases and J lost 1, with 12 bases in between. Germline V gene lookup returns CDR1 MNHEY and CDR2 SVGAGI. The CDR3 has 14 amino acids. The chain's CDR3 is CASSRGVPNTEAFF. The CDR3 DNA follows: TGTGCCAGCAGCCGAGGAGTCCCGAACACTGAAGCTTTCTTT.

V gene TRBV5-1 combines with J gene TRBJ2-7, with 8 bases aligning to TRBD2. The CDR3 covers 14 residues. Germline V gene lookup returns CDR1 SGHRS and CDR2 YFSETQ. The trim removed 3 bases at V and 6 bases at J, leaving 8 bases unmatched. The CDR3 bases are TGCGCCAGCAGCTGGAGCGGGAGTGAAGTCGAGCAGTACTTC. Residues: CASSWSGSEVEQYF. Together with reference TRBV5-1 and TRBJ2-7, the CDR3 gives the full variable domain: KAGVTQTPRYLIKTRGQQVTLSCSPISGHRSVSWYQQTPGQGLQFLFEYFSETQRNKGNFPGRFSGRQFSNSRSEMNVSTLELGDSALYLCASSWSGSEVEQYFGPGTRLTVT.

The chain carries TRBV24-1 and TRBJ2-3; D remains ambiguous. Germline lookup yields CDR1 KGHDR and CDR2 SFDVKD. The CDR3 totals 14 residues. With 1 base removed from V and 4 bases from J, the gap between germline ends came to 8 bases. The CDR3 nucleotides read TGTGCCACCAGTGATTTTGGCAGGTCAGATACGCAGTATTTT. It is translated as CATSDFGRSDTQYF.

This chain connects TRBV20-1 to TRBJ2-7; D uncertain. V lost 0 bases and J lost 9, with 9 bases in between. The V gene's germline CDR1 is DFQATT and CDR2 SNEGSKA (reference sequence). The CDR3 length is 11 residues. DNA for the CDR3: TGCAGTGCTAGAGATGGCACGGGGCAGTACTTC. Protein sequence: CSARDGTGQYF.

In its sample, this clone was seen once. The chain is built from TRBV9 and TRBJ2-7, with 9 bases identical to TRBD1. The CDR3 totals 13 residues. Unmatched junction bases numbered 3, after V lost 4 bases and J lost 4 bases. Germline V lookup: CDR1 SGDLS, CDR2 YYNGEE. In nucleotides, the CDR3 is TGTGCCAGCAGCACGGGACAGGGTTACGAGCAGTACTTC. This translates into CASSTGQGYEQYF.

This clone has just a few counts. The rearrangement links TRBV19 to TRBJ2-3; 13 bases are a match to TRBD2. This CDR3 is 16 amino acids long. The V gene's germline CDR1 is LNHDA and CDR2 SQIVND (reference sequence). V lost 4 bases, J lost 3 bases, and 4 bases stayed unmatched. The CDR3 is CASSNGLAGVTDTQYF. The CDR3 DNA is TGTGCCAGTAGTAACGGACTAGCGGGAGTAACAGATACGCAGTATTTT. The full variable domain, with the rest looked up from reference TRBV19 and TRBJ2-3, is DGGITQSPKYLFRKEGQNVTLSCEQNLNHDAMYWYRQDPGQGLRLIYYSQIVNDFQKGDIAEGYSVSREKKESFPLTVTSAQKNPTAFYLCASSNGLAGVTDTQYFGPGTRLTVL.

This clone was observed a single time. The chain links TRBV9 to TRBJ1-6; tentatively, D is TRBD1 (5 bases). The CDR3 loop spans 16 amino acids. Germline CDR1 and CDR2: SGDLS and YYNGEE. V was cut by 0 bases and J by 3 bases, with 10 bases left in between. In nucleotides, the CDR3 is TGTGCCAGCAGCGTAGAGCCAGGGAGCTATAATTCACCCCTCCACTTT. Translated: CASSVEPGSYNSPLHF.

This clone is labeled as medium-sized. The V and J genes are TRBV28 and TRBJ1-5; D is unclear. V was shortened by 3 bases and J by 6 bases, with 12 bases between the two germline ends. CDR1 MDHEN and CDR2 SYDVKM come from the germline V gene. The CDR3 has 14 amino acids. The CDR3 protein is CASSFPGSGQPQHF. The CDR3 coding sequence is TGTGCCAGCAGTTTCCCCGGGTCGGGTCAGCCCCAGCATTTT.